Below, one T cell receptor beta chain is given with its context. Its antigen is currently unknown. Profiling relied on immunoSEQ multiplex PCR, and the TCRdb table lists in-frame clones only, not all of them. The sample has about 27,000 clones; roughly 80% are singletons. The CDR3 consists of 12 residues. Germline CDR1 reads SNHLY; CDR2 reads FYNNEI. V dropped 9 bases and J dropped 8 bases, with 14 bases sitting between them. This record comes from a study of OX40 agonist ivuxolimab in advanced cancers. Study context: Therapy given before enrollment (anti-PD-1, anti-PD-L1 or anti-CTLA-4) was allowed, and 35% to 45% had some.

Study-level points and caveats: CD4+ and CD8+ blood T cells expanded clonally by week 6 at 0.1 to 3.0 mg/kg.

The V gene is TRBV2, the J gene TRBJ2-1, with a tentative D call TRBD2 (5 bases). The TCR originated in an adult with an advanced solid tumor such as melanoma, head and neck, liver or kidney cancer. The sequencing used CD4+ or CD8+ T cells sorted from blood, collected in a trial of the OX40 agonist ivuxolimab. Here the CDR3 reads CASKLGVHEQFF. The CDR3 DNA reads as TGTGCCAGTAAACTAGGAGTCCATGAGCAGTTCTTC.